The present T cell receptor beta chain was sequenced within a study of molecular identifiers for immune sequencing clone quantification (dated 2018 in TCRdb). Study-wide context: For a replicate experiment, the RNA from either about 20,000 or 100,000 naive CD8 T cells was divided into five aliquots, and four of those aliquots went on to sequencing. This methods study benchmarked molecular-identifier clustering-based TCR repertoire sequencing (MIDCIRS) and TCR RNA copy counting, using CD8 T cells to do so. Study-level results and caveats: Spiked-in Jurkat TCR RNA (around 9 copies' worth), which is not part of the donor repertoire, was contained in the naive libraries. Highly expanded clone sizes could be underestimated because identical TCR molecules may share a barcode. Spiked-in Jurkat TCR RNA equal to a single cell's worth was reported to be detectable even within 1,100,000 naive CD8 T cells. About 2.9 recovered TCR RNA copies per cell were obtained by modeling, versus about 10 by digital PCR, implying a capture efficiency of about 30%. In CMV-specific effector cells, clones with more than 20 RNA copies contained over 99% of molecules, whereas in naive cells such clones contained under 1% of molecules. Without barcode sub-clustering, chimeric consensus sequences inflated TCR diversity; chimeras reached as high as 47%.

Library construction relied on PCR. The sequencing machine was an Illumina HiSeq 4000. Bulk TCR libraries were prepared as previously described, using TCR primers listed in Table S5. The Qiagen AllPrep DNA/RNA kit was used to purify total RNA. Before any analysis, reads coming from multiple sequencing runs of the same library were combined into one pool. As for the original processing: Reads were retained only if an exact TCR constant sequence was present, and the retained reads were trimmed to 150 nt and grouped according to their 12-nt molecular barcodes. Reads within each barcode group were sub-clustered using a 15% Levenshtein threshold, and quality-weighted consensus sequences were constructed for each RNA molecule. Non-functional sequences were removed, as were lower-count sequences one edit away from another. Barcode sub-clusters with fewer than 20% of the maximum read count were removed, based on fitting two negative binomial distributions. TCRdb handled the public reads itself, with Q25 trimming in fastp and clone calling in MiXCR, and kept productive beta chains. CDR3 protein sequences are deduplicated, and each keeps its most common genes and DNA. The V and J calls were determined by TCRdb, not by the authors. The sample table holds tens of thousands of distinct CDR3 sequences, of which 15% to 20% were seen once. The top ten constitute about 0.85% of the sample.

Naive CD8 T cell libraries were made from 20,000 to 1,000,000 sorted cells using 10%, 30% or 50% of purified RNA. Naive CD8 T cells were FACS-sorted as CD8+CD4-CCR7+CD45RA+ on a BD FACSAria II into RLT Plus buffer. To test detection sensitivity, Jurkat RNA equivalent to more than 8 TCR copies was spiked into samples of about 19,000-1,000,000 naive CD8 T cells. CD8 T cells were enriched with RosetteSep CD8+ T Cell Enrichment Cocktail and Ficoll-Paque, followed by ACK red cell lysis. At least ten counts were recorded for this clonotype. Its antigen is unknown. No quality values exist for individual bases; no much larger clone is one base distant. V was cut back by 7 bases and J by 3 bases, leaving a gap of 18 bases between them. The CDR3 numbers 15 residues from cysteine through phenylalanine. Only the CDR3 DNA stays, 45 bases, in frame from base 1. CDR1 and CDR2 are read off the germline V gene (reference sequence) as SEHNR and FQNEAQ.

In this chain, TRBV7-9 is recombined with TRBJ1-2, with a weak D call of TRBD1 (5 bases match). The receptor's source is a human donor in good health. Some libraries in this study had Jurkat cell RNA spiked in. The sample taken for sequencing was naive CD8+ T cells from blood, with Jurkat cell RNA spiked in. The label giving this sample's cell subset or site can be read as: FACS-sorted CD8+CD4-CCR7+CD45RA+ naive T cells. The CDR3 reads as follows: CASTWKGGVHYGYTF. At the DNA level, the sequence is TGTGCCAGCACCTGGAAGGGAGGGGTTCACTATGGCTACACCTTC.